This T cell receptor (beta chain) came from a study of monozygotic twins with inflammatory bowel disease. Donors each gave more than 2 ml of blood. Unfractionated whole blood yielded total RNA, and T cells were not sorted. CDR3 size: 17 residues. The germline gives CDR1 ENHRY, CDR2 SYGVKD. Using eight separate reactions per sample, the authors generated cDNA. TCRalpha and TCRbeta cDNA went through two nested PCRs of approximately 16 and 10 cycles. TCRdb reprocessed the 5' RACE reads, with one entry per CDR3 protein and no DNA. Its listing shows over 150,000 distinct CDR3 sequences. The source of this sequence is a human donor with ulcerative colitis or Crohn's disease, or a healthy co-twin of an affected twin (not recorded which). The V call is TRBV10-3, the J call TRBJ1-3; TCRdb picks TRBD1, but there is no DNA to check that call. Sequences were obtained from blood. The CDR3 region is CAISRGQGKGSGNTIYF.